What follows describes a single T cell receptor (beta chain). The antigen is unknown. This record comes from a study of spatial heterogeneity in lung cancer. Indicated time point: sample taken at primary tumor resection. The authors sequenced whole RNA from tumor, nontumor lung or frozen PBMC without sorting. General observations from the study: The number of expanded tumor alpha and beta chains correlated with mutation number.

TCRdb fed the 5' RACE reads into MiXCR, producing one record per CDR3 protein. The sample records thousands of distinct CDR3 sequences, roughly 12% being singletons. Trimming pared 0 bases from V and 7 bases from J, leaving 9 bases between. This CDR3 comprises 14 residues. Looked up from germline, CDR1 is LGHNA and CDR2 is YSLEER. Sequences were derived from lung tumor tissue, sampled at surgery. The receptor's source is a male donor with early-stage non-small cell lung cancer. The rearrangement uses TRBV4-3 and TRBJ1-4; no clear D gene. CDR3 coding DNA: TGCGCCAGCAGCCAAGAGGTCGCGGTTGAAAAACTGTTTTTT. Its protein is CASSQEVAVEKLFF.